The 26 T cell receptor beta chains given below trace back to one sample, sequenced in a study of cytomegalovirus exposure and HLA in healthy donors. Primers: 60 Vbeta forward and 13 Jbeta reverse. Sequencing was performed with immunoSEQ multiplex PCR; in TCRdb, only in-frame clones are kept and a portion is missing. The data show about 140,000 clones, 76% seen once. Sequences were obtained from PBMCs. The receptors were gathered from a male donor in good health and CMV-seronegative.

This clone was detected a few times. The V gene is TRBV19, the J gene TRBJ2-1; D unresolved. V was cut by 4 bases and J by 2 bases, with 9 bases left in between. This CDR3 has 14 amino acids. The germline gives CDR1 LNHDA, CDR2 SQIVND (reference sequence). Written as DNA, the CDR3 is TGTGCCAGTAGTAACGTCGCGACCTACAATGAGCAGTTCTTC. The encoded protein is CASSNVATYNEQFF.

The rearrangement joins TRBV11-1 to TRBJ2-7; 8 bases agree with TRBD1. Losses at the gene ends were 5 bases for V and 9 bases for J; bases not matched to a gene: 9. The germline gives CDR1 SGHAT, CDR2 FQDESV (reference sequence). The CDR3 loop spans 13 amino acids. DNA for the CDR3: TGTGCCAGCAGCCGGGACAGGATGATGCCGCAGTACTTC. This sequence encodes CASSRDRMMPQYF.

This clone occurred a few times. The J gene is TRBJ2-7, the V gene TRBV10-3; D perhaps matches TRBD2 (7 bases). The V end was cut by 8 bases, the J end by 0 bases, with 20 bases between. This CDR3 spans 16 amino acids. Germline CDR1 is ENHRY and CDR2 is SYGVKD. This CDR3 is CAIGGGGRSASYEQYF. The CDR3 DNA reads TGTGCCATCGGAGGGGGGGGCCGGTCGGCCTCCTACGAGCAGTACTTC.

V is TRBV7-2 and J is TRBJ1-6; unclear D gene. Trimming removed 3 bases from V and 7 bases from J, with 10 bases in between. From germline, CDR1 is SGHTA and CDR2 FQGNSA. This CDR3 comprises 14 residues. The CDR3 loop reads CASSFRQINSPLHF. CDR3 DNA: TGTGCCAGCAGCTTCAGGCAGATAAATTCACCCCTCCACTTT.

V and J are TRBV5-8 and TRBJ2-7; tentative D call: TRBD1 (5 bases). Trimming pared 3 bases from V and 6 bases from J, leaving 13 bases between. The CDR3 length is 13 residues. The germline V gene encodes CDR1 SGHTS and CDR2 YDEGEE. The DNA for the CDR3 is TGTGCCAGCAGCTCTAGGGGCTCGGTCGAGCAGTACTTC. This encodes CASSSRGSVEQYF.

The CDR3 region has the DNA TGTGCCAGCAGTTACTCAGAGCTCGGGCCCCAGCATTTT. As protein: CASSYSELGPQHF. V is TRBV6-5 and J is TRBJ1-5; no clear D. The CDR3 covers 13 residues. V lost 0 bases, J lost 9 bases, and 9 bases lay in between. Germline V CDR1 and CDR2: MNHEY, SVGAGI.

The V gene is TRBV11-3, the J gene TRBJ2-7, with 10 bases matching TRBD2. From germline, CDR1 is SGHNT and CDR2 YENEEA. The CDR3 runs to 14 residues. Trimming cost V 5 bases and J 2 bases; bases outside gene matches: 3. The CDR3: CASSLSGGTYEQYF. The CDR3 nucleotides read TGTGCCAGCAGCCTTAGCGGGGGGACCTACGAGCAGTACTTC.

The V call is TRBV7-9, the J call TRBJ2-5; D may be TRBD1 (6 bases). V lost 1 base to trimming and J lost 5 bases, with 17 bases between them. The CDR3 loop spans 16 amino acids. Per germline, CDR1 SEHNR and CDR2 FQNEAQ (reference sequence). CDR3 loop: CASSLGTVSFGETQYF. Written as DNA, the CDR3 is TGTGCCAGCAGCTTAGGGACAGTCTCCTTCGGGGAGACCCAGTACTTC.

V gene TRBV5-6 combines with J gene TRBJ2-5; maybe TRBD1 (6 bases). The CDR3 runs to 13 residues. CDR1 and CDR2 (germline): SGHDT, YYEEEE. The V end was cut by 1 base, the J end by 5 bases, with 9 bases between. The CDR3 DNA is TGTGCCAGCAGCTTGTTTGACAGGGAGACCCAGTACTTC. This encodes CASSLFDRETQYF.

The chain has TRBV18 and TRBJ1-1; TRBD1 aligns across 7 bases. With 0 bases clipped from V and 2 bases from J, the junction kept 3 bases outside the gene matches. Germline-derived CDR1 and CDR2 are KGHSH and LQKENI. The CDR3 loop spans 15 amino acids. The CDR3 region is CASSPPDRSNTEAFF. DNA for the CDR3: TGTGCCAGCTCACCACCGGACAGGTCAAACACTGAAGCTTTCTTT.

This CDR3 is CASSSYRGNQPQHF. The CDR3, as DNA: TGTGCCAGCAGCTCGTACAGGGGTAATCAGCCCCAGCATTTT. The gene calls are TRBV28 and TRBJ1-5; TRBD1 agrees at 7 bases. Germline V gives CDR1 MDHEN, CDR2 SYDVKM. V dropped 6 bases and J dropped 4; count of bases not matched to a gene: 6. The CDR3 runs 14 residues.

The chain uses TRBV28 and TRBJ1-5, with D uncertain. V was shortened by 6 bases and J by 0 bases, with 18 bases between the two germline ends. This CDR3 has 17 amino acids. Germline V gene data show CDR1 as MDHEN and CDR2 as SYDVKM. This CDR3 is CASRQTTSGYSNQPQHF. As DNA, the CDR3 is TGTGCCAGCAGACAGACTACATCGGGTTATAGCAATCAGCCCCAGCATTTT.

CDR3 sequence: CSVRDRSAKNIQYF. DNA for the CDR3: TGCAGCGTTAGAGACAGGTCCGCTAAAAACATTCAGTACTTC. V and J are TRBV29-1 and TRBJ2-4; the D gene is possibly TRBD1 (6 bases). V dropped 5 bases and J dropped 4 bases, with 15 bases sitting between them. The CDR3 extends over 14 amino acids. Per germline, CDR1 SQVTM and CDR2 ANQGSEA.

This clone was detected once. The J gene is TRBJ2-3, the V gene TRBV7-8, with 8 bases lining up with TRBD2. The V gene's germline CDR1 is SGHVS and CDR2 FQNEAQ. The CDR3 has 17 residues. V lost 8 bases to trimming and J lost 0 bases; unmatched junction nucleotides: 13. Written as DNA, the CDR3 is TGTGCCAGCCGTCGGCGGGAGGATCCTGTTAGCACAGATACGCAGTATTTT. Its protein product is CASRRREDPVSTDTQYF.

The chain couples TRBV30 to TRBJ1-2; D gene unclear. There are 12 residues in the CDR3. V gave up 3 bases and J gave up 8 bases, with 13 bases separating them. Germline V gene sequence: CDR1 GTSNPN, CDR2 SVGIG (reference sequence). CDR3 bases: TGTGCCTGGAGGAGGGCGGACGTCGGCTACACCTTC. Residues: CAWRRADVGYTF.

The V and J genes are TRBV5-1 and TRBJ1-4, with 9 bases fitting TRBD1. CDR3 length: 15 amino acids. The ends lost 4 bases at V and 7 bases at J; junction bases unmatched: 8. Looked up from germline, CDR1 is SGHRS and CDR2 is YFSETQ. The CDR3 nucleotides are TGCGCCAGCAGCCCGGGACAGGGTCGGGGTGAAAAACTGTTTTTT. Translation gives CASSPGQGRGEKLFF. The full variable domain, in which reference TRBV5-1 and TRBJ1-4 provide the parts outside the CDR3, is KAGVTQTPRYLIKTRGQQVTLSCSPISGHRSVSWYQQTPGQGLQFLFEYFSETQRNKGNFPGRFSGRQFSNSRSEMNVSTLELGDSALYLCASSPGQGRGEKLFFGSGTQLSVL.

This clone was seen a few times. DNA of the CDR3: TGTGCCAGCAGTTACTCGACGGGGGTAGGCACAGATACGCAGTATTTT. Translating gives CASSYSTGVGTDTQYF. The J gene is TRBJ2-3, the V gene TRBV6-5; tentatively, D is TRBD2 (6 bases). The CDR3 is 16 residues long. In germline, CDR1 is MNHEY, CDR2 SVGAGI. V was pared by 0 bases and J by 1 base, with 11 bases between.

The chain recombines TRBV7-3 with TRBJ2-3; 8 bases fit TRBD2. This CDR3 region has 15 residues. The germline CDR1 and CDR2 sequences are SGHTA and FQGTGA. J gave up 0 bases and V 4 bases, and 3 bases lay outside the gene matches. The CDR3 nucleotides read TGTGCCAGCAGCTCTAGCGGGTTTAGCACAGATACGCAGTATTTT. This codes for CASSSSGFSTDTQYF.

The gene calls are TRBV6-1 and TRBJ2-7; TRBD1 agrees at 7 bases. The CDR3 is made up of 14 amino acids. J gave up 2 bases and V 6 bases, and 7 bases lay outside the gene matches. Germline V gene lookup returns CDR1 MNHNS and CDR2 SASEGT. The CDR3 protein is CASRNGQATYEQYF. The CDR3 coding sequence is TGTGCCAGCAGGAATGGACAGGCAACCTACGAGCAGTACTTC.

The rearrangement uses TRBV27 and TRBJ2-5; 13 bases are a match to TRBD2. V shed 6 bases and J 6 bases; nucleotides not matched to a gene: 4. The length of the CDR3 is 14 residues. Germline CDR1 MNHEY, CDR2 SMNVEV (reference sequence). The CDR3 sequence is CASRLAGGPQTQYF. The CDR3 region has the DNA TGTGCCAGCAGACTAGCGGGAGGGCCCCAGACCCAGTACTTC.

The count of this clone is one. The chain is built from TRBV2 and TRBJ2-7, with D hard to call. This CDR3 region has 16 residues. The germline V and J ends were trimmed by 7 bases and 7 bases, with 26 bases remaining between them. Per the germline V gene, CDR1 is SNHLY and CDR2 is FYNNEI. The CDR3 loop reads CASTKDLTAPLWEQYF. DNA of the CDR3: TGTGCCAGCACTAAGGATTTGACTGCCCCACTTTGGGAGCAGTACTTC.

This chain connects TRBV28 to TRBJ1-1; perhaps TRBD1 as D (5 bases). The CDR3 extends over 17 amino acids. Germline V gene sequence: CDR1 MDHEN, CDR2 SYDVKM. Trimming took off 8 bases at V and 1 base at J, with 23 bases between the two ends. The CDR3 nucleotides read TGTGCCAGCGTCCCGCCAGGGCGACCTAGAGGGAACACTGAAGCTTTCTTT. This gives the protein CASVPPGRPRGNTEAFF.

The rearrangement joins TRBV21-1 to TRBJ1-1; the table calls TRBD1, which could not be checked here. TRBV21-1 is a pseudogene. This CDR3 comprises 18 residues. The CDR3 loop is CASSKGVRQGSCSTEAFF. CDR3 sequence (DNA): TGTGCCAGCAGCAAAGGGGTTCGACAGGGTTCTTGTAGCACTGAAGCTTTCTTT.

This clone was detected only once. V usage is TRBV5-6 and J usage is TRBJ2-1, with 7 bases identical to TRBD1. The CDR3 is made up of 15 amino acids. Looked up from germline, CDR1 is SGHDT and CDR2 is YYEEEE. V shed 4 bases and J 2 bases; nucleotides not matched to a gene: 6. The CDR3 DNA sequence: TGTGCCAGCAGCACGGACAGGAATCCCTACAATGAGCAGTTCTTC. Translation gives CASSTDRNPYNEQFF.

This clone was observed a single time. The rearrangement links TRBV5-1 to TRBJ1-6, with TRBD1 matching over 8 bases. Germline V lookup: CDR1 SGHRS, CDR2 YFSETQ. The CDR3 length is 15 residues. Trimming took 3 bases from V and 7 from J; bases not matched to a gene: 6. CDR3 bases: TGCGCCAGCAGCTCAGGACAGGGTCGGAATTCACCCCTCCACTTT. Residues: CASSSGQGRNSPLHF.

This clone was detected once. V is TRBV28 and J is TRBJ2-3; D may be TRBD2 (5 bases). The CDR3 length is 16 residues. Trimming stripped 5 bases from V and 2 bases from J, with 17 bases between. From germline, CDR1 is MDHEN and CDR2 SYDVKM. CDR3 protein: CASSPPTRQDTDTQYF. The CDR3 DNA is TGTGCCAGCAGTCCCCCCACTAGACAAGACACAGATACGCAGTATTTT.